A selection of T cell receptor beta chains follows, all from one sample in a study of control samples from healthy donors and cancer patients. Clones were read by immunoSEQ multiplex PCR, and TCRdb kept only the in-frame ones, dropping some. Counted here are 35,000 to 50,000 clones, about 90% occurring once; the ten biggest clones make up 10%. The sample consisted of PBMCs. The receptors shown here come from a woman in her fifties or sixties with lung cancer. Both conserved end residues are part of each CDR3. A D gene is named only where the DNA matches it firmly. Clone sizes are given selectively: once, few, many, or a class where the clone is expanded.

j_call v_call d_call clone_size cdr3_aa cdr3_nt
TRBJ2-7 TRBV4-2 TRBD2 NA CASSQVAGTSYEQYF TGTGCCAGCAGCCAAGTAGCGGGAACCTCCTACGAGCAGTACTTC
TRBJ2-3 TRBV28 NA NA CASSELSSTDTQYF TGTGCCAGCAGTGAACTCTCTAGCACAGATACGCAGTATTTT
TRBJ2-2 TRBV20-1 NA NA CSASAQGLNTGELFF TGCAGTGCTAGTGCGCAGGGCCTGAACACCGGGGAGCTGTTTTTT
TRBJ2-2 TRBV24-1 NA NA CATRANTGELFF TGTGCCACCCGGGCGAACACCGGGGAGCTGTTTTTT
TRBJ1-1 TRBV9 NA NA CASSGGGGYTEAFF TGTGCCAGCAGCGGAGGTGGGGGGTACACTGAAGCTTTCTTT
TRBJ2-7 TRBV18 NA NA CASSPDREQYF TGTGCCAGCTCACCTGACAGGGAGCAGTACTTC
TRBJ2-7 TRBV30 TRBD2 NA CAWSVGGTSGVYEQYF TGTGCCTGGAGTGTTGGGGGGACTAGCGGGGTCTACGAGCAGTACTTC
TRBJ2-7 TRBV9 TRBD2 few CASSPLVAGPDQYF TGTGCCAGCAGCCCCCTGGTAGCGGGGCCGGATCAGTACTTC
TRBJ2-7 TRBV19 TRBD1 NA CASSLITGGRYEQYF TGTGCCAGTAGTCTAATTACAGGGGGCCGGTACGAGCAGTACTTC
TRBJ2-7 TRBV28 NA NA CASSLSCEQYF TGTGCCAGCAGTTTATCCTGCGAGCAGTACTTC
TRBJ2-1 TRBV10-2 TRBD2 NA CASSATVMASGDNEQFF TGCGCCAGCAGTGCCACGGTTATGGCTAGCGGGGACAATGAGCAGTTCTTC
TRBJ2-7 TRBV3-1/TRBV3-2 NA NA CASSHRGYEQYF TGTGCCAGCAGCCACAGAGGCTACGAGCAGTACTTC
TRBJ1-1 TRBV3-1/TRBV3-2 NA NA CASSQGRGISSRTEAFF TGTGCCAGCAGCCAAGGCCGGGGGATTAGTTCGAGGACTGAAGCTTTCTTT
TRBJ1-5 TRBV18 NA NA CASKRGGTVHQPQHF TGTGCCAGCAAACGTGGGGGAACTGTCCATCAGCCCCAGCATTTT
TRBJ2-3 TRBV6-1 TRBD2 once CASRTLAGGSDTQYF TGTGCCAGCAGGACCTTAGCGGGAGGATCGGATACGCAGTATTTT
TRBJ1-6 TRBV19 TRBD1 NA CATKSRGGSSPLHF TGTGCCACAAAATCAAGAGGGGGCAGCTCACCCCTCCACTTT
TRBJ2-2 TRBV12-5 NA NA CASGTSGNTGELFF TGTGCTAGTGGTACCAGCGGGAACACCGGGGAGCTGTTTTTT
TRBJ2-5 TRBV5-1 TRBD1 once CASSRDSSQETQYF TGCGCCAGCAGCAGGGACAGTTCTCAAGAGACCCAGTACTTC
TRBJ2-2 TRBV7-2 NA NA CASSLINLPTGELFF TGTGCCAGCAGCCTGATTAATTTACCCACCGGGGAGCTGTTTTTT
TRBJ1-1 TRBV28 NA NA CASRRGGGTDTEAFF TGTGCCAGCCGACGGGGTGGGGGGACGGACACTGAAGCTTTCTTT
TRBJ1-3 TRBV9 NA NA CASSVGFRDSGNTIYF TGTGCCAGCAGCGTTGGTTTTAGGGATTCTGGAAACACCATATATTTT
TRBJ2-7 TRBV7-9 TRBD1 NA CASSSGQGSSYEQYF TGTGCCAGCAGCTCAGGACAGGGTTCCTCCTACGAGCAGTACTTC
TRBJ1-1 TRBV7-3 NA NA CASSSGPGNTEAFF TGTGCCAGCAGCTCGGGGCCCGGGAACACTGAAGCTTTCTTT
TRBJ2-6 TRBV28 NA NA CASSLWRGGGANVLTF TGTGCCAGCAGTTTGTGGCGGGGTGGTGGGGCCAACGTCCTGACTTTC
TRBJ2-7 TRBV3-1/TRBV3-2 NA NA CASSQGPPQEQYF TGTGCCAGCAGCCAAGGTCCTCCCCAAGAGCAGTACTTC
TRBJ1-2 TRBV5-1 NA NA CASGEGAGSYGYTF TGCGCCAGCGGTGAAGGGGCAGGTAGCTATGGCTACACCTTC
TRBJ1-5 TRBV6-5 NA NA CASSKGGRNQPQHF TGTGCCAGCAGCAAGGGTGGTCGGAATCAGCCCCAGCATTTT
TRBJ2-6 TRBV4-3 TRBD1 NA CASSQAGTGSGANVLTF TGCGCCAGCAGCCAAGCCGGGACAGGCTCTGGGGCCAACGTCCTGACTTTC
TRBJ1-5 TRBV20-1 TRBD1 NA CSASSGGNQPQHF TGCAGTGCTAGTTCAGGGGGGAATCAGCCCCAGCATTTT
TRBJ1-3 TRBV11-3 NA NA CASSLAPVSGNTIYF TGTGCCAGCAGCTTAGCCCCGGTCTCTGGAAACACCATATATTTT
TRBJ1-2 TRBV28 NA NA CASSLSDTELIYGYTF TGTGCCAGCAGTTTGTCCGACACCGAGCTGATCTATGGCTACACCTTC
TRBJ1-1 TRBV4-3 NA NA CASTSHPGQNTEAFF TGCGCCAGCACTAGTCACCCGGGACAGAACACTGAAGCTTTCTTT
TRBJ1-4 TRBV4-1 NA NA CASSQAERPTLNEKLFF TGCGCCAGCAGCCAAGCTGAGAGACCGACCCTTAATGAAAAACTGTTTTTT
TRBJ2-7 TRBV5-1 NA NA CASSFQGVGSYEQYF TGCGCCAGCAGCTTTCAGGGTGTAGGATCCTACGAGCAGTACTTC
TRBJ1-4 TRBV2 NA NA CASSDPGQGPVNEKLFF TGTGCCAGCAGTGACCCAGGTCAGGGGCCAGTTAATGAAAAACTGTTTTTT